The clone carrying this T cell receptor (beta chain) was recorded a few times. What it recognizes is unknown. Reared together, all three twin pairs probably met the same infectious agents and vaccines. The data are from a study of identical twins' blood T cells. Regarding the study as a whole: Top TCRbeta clonotypes were shared more with twin than unrelated donors.

In the authors' workflow: Clonotypes per individual ranged from about 90,000 to nearly 500,000. MiXCR, run by TCRdb on the 5' RACE reads, gives a single entry per CDR3 protein. The V and J calls and clone size come from TCRdb's table, not from the authors' own analysis. The sample comprises a few hundred thousand distinct CDR3 sequences, over 25% of which are singletons, and 6.1% rests with the top ten. Germline V CDR1 and CDR2: SGHVS, FNYEAQ. Trimming removed 3 bases from V and 2 bases from J, with 5 bases in between. CDR3 length: 13 amino acids. The receptor comes from a woman aged 18-49 years in good health. The sequenced material came from PBMCs. J is TRBJ1-3 and V is TRBV7-6; the D is unclear. Here the CDR3 DNA reads TGTGCCAGCAGCTTCCCAACTGGAAACACCATATATTTT. It is translated as CASSFPTGNTIYF. Drawing the rest from reference TRBV7-6 and TRBJ1-3, the complete variable domain is GAGVSQSPRYKVTKRGQDVALRCDPISGHVSLYWYRQALGQGPEFLTYFNYEAQQDKSGLPNDRFSAERPEGSISTLTIQRTEQRDSAMYRCASSFPTGNTIYFGEGSWLTVV.